This is a list of T cell receptor beta chains from one sample in a study of blood T cell repertoires in COVID-19. Generated by immunoSEQ multiplex PCR, the TCRdb table keeps only in-frame clones and is missing some. The sample yields 15,000 to 20,000 clones, roughly 85% seen once. The sequencing input was peripheral blood. The receptors were sampled from a man older than 75 with acute or convalescent COVID-19. The CDR3 runs from the conserved cysteine through the conserved F or W. Each record gives: V gene, D gene, CDR3 length, J gene, clone size, CDR3 DNA, CDR3 protein. A D gene is named only where the DNA matches it firmly. Expanded clones get a size class; other rows say once, few or many, or leave the size out.

>TRBV7-2|TRBD1|16|TRBJ2-2|-
TGTGCCAGCAGCCCTGACAGGGGGGGCTACACCGGGGAGCTGTTTTTT
CASSPDRGGYTGELFF
>TRBV6-2/TRBV6-3|-|19|TRBJ2-6|-
TGTGCCAGCAGTTCGAACTTTGCCAGGGGAATCTCTGGGGCCAACGTCCTGACTTTC
CASSSNFARGISGANVLTF
>TRBV7-2|-|14|TRBJ2-1|-
TGTGCCAGCAGCTTTGGACAGCCTAGGGGTGAGCAGTTCTTC
CASSFGQPRGEQFF
>TRBV28|TRBD1|15|TRBJ2-5|-
TGTGCCAGCAGCTATGGGACAGGGGCGACAGAGACCCAGTACTTC
CASSYGTGATETQYF
>TRBV11-3|TRBD1|15|TRBJ2-1|-
TGTGCCAGCAGCTCCGGGACAGGGACAATGAAGGAGCAGTTCTTC
CASSSGTGTMKEQFF
>TRBV28|TRBD1|12|TRBJ1-5|-
TGTGCCAGCAGTAGGACAGGGCCTCTCCAGCATTTT
CASSRTGPLQHF
>TRBV5-1|-|17|TRBJ2-2|-
TGCGCCAGCAGCCACCGAGGAACAACTTCGAACACCGGGGAGCTGTTTTTT
CASSHRGTTSNTGELFF
>TRBV27|TRBD1|18|TRBJ1-5|-
TGTGCCAGCAGCCCAGGGACAGGGGGGGGATATAGCAATCAGCCCCAGCATTTT
CASSPGTGGGYSNQPQHF
>TRBV23-1|-|16|TRBJ1-1|-
TGCGCCCCGTCCGCCCGGGGTGGGGGGGCGAACACTGAAGCTTTCTTT
CAPSARGGGANTEAFF
>TRBV3-1/TRBV3-2|-|13|TRBJ1-5|-
TGTGCCAGCAGCCAAGCTCCCGGACACTTGAAACATTTT
CASSQAPGHLKHF
>TRBV2|-|15|TRBJ1-1|-
TGTGCCAGCAGTGCGGGGGTCCGGAGGAACACTGAAGCTTTCTTT
CASSAGVRRNTEAFF
>TRBV7-2|-|15|TRBJ1-3|-
TGTGCCAGCAGCTTACAGACGACTCCTGGAAACACCATATATTTT
CASSLQTTPGNTIYF
>TRBV28|-|11|TRBJ1-2|-
TGTGCCAGTACCCTCGGGGGGTCTGTTACCTTC
CASTLGGSVTF
>TRBV28|TRBD1|12|TRBJ2-7|-
TGTGCCAGCTCCCTAACAGGGGACGAGCAGTACTTC
CASSLTGDEQYF
>TRBV5-4|TRBD1|15|TRBJ1-2|-
TGTGCCAGCAGCCCGGGGGGGACAGGGGTCTATGGCTACACCTTC
CASSPGGTGVYGYTF
>TRBV9|TRBD2|13|TRBJ2-7|once
TGTGCCAGCAGCGTAGGGGGGGAGGGCGAGCAGTACTTC
CASSVGGEGEQYF
>TRBV7-9|-|15|TRBJ1-5|-
TGTGCCAGCAGCTTAGCAGGGGGGGGCGATCAGCCCCAGCATTTT
CASSLAGGGDQPQHF
>TRBV9|-|17|TRBJ1-2|-
TGTGCCAGCAAGCGTAGGGAGTCGGGGACTGAAAACTATGGCTACACCTTC
CASKRRESGTENYGYTF
>TRBV6-5|-|16|TRBJ1-4|-
TGTGCCAGCAGTTCCGCTCAGACTACTTTGAATGAAAAACTGTTTTTT
CASSSAQTTLNEKLFF
>TRBV18|TRBD1|15|TRBJ2-7|-
TGTGCCAGCTCACCACCCGGGACAGGCCGGCGCGAGCAGTACTTC
CASSPPGTGRREQYF
>TRBV28|-|12|TRBJ2-1|-
TGTGCCAGCAGCCGCCGGGACAATGAGCAGTTCTTC
CASSRRDNEQFF
>TRBV5-6|-|14|TRBJ1-2|once
TGTGCCAGCAGCTTGCCTGCAGATAACTATGGCTACACCTTC
CASSLPADNYGYTF
>TRBV7-2|-|11|TRBJ2-3|-
TGTGCCAGCTCTAGTGCAGATACGCAGTATTTT
CASSSADTQYF
>TRBV5-4|-|13|TRBJ1-2|-
TGTGCCAGCAGCTTGGAGAGAAACTATGGCTACACCTTC
CASSLERNYGYTF
>TRBV7-9|-|15|TRBJ2-7|-
TGTGCCAGCAGCTTAACGGGGGGCAGCTCCTACGAGCAGTACTTC
CASSLTGGSSYEQYF
>TRBV7-8|-|15|TRBJ1-2|-
TGTGCCAGCAGCTTAGTGCGGCTCTCCGTCTATGGCTACACCTTC
CASSLVRLSVYGYTF